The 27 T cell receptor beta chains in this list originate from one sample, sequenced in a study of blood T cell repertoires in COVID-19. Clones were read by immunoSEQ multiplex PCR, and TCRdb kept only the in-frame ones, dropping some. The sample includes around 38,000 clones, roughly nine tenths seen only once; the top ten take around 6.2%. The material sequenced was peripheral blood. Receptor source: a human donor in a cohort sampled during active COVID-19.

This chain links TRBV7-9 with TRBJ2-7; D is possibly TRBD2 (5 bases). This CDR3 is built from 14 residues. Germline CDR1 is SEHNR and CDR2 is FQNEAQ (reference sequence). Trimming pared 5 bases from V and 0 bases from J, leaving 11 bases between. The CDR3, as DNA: TGTGCCAGCAGCCCGGAGGCCCTCTCCTACGAGCAGTACTTC. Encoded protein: CASSPEALSYEQYF.

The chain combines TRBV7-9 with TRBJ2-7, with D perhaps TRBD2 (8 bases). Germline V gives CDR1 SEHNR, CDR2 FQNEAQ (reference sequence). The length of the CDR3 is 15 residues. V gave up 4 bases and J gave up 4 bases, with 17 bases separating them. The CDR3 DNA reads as TGTGCCAGCAGCTCGGGGGGGACAGCGGGGTACGAGCAGTACTTC. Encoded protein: CASSSGGTAGYEQYF.

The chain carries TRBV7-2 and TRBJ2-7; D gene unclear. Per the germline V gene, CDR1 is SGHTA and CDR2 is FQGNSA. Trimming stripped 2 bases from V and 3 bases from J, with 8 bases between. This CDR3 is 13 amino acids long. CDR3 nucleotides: TGTGCCAGCAGCTTATCAGGATACTACGAGCAGTACTTC. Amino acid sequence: CASSLSGYYEQYF.

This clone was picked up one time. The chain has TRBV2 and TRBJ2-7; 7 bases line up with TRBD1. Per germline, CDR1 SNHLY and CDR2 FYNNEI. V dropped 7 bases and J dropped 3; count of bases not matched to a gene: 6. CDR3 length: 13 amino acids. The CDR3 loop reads CASIGTGDYEQYF. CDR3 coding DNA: TGTGCCAGCATAGGTACAGGGGACTACGAGCAGTACTTC. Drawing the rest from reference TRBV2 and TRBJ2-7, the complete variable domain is EPEVTQTPSHQVTQMGQEVILRCVPISNHLYFYWYRQILGQKVEFLVSFYNNEISEKSEIFDDQFSVERPDGSNFTLKIRSTKLEDSAMYFCASIGTGDYEQYFGPGTRLTVT.

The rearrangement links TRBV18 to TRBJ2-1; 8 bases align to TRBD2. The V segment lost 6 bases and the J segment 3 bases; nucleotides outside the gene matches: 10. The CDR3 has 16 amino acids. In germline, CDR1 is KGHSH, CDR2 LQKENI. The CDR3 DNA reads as TGTGCCAGCTCCCCGATTGGAGCGGGGGTCTACAATGAGCAGTTCTTC. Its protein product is CASSPIGAGVYNEQFF.

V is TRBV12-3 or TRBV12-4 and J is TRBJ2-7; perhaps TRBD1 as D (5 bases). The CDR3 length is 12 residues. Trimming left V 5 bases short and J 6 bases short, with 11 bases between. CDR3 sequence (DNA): TGTGCCAGCAGTCACAGGCTTGCCGAGCAGTACTTC. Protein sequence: CASSHRLAEQYF.

CDR3 nucleotide sequence: TGCGCCAGCTGCCCCGGGACTAGGATGTACAATGAGCAGTTCTTC. Its protein is CASCPGTRMYNEQFF. The rearrangement joins TRBV5-1 to TRBJ2-1, with 8 bases lining up with TRBD2. The V and J ends lost 7 bases and 4 bases, in that order; junction bases with no gene match: 10. The CDR3 length is 15 residues. CDR1 is SGHRS, CDR2 YFSETQ, per germline.

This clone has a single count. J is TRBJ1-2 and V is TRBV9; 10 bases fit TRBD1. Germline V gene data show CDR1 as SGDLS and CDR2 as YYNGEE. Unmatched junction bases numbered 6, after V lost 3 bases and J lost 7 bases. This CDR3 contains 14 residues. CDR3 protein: CASSETGTGVGYTF. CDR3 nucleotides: TGTGCCAGCAGCGAGACCGGGACAGGGGTTGGCTACACCTTC.

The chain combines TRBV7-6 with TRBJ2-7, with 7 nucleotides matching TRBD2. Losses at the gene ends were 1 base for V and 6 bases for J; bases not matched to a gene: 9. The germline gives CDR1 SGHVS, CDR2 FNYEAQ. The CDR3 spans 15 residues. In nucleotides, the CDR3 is TGTGCCAGCAGCTTAGGGGGGAGGGACCAATCCGAGCAGTACTTC. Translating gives CASSLGGRDQSEQYF.

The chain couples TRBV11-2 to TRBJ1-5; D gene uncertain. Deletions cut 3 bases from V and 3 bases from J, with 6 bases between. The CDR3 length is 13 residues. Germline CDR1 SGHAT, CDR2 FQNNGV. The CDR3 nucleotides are TGTGCCAGCAGCTTCCAGAACAATCAGCCCCAGCATTTT. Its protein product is CASSFQNNQPQHF.

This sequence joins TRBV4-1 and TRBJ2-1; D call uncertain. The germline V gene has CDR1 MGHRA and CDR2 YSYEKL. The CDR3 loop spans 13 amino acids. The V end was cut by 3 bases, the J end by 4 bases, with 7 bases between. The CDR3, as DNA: TGCGCCAGCAGCCAGTACAGTTACAATGAGCAGTTCTTC. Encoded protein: CASSQYSYNEQFF.

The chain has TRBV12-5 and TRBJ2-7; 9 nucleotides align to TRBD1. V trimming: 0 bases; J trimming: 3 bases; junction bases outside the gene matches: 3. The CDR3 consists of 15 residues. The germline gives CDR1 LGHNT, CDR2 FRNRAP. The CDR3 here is CASGLVMGQGYEQYF. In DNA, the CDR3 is TGTGCTAGTGGTTTGGTAATGGGACAGGGCTACGAGCAGTACTTC.

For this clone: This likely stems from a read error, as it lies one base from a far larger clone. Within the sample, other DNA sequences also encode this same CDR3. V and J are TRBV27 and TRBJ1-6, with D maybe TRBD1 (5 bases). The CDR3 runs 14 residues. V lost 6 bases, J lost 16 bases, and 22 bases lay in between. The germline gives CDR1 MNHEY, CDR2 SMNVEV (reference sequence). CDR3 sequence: CASSPGGGLRPLHF. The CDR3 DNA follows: TGTGCCAGCAGCCCCGGGGGGGGTCTGCGACCTCTCCACTTT.

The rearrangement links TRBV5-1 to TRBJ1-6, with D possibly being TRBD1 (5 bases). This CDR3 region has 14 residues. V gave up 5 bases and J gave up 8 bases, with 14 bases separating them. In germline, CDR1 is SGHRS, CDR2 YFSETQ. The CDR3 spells CASSPGMWDSPLHF. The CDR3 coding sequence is TGCGCCAGCAGTCCAGGGATGTGGGATTCACCCCTCCACTTT.

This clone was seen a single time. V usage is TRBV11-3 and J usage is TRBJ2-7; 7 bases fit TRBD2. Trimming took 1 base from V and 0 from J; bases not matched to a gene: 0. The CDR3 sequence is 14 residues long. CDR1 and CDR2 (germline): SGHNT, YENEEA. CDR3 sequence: CASSLGGSSYEQYF. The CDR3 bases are TGTGCCAGCAGCTTAGGCGGGAGCTCCTACGAGCAGTACTTC.

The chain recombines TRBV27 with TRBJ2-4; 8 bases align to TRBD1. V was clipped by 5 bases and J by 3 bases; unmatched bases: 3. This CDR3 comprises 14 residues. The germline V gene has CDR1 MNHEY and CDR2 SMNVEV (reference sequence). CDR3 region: CASSPDRVKNIQYF. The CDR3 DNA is TGTGCCAGCAGTCCGGACAGGGTCAAAAACATTCAGTACTTC.

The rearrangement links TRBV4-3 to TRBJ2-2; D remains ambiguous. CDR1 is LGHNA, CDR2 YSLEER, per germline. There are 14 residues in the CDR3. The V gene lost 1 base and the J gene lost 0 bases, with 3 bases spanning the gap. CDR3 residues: CASSQGPNTGELFF. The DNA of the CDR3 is TGCGCCAGCAGCCAAGGGCCGAACACCGGGGAGCTGTTTTTT.

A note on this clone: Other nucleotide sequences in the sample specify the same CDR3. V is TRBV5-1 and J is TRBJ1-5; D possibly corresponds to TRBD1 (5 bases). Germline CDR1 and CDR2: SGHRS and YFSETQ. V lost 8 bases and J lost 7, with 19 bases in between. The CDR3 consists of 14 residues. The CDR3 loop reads CASSRDSAGQPQHF. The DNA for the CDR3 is TGCGCCAGTAGCCGAGACAGCGCGGGGCAGCCCCAGCATTTT.

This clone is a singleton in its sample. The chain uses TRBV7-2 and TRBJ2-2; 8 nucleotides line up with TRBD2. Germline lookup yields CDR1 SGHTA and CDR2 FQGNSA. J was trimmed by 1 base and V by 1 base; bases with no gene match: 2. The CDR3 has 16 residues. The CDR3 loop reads CASSLVAGRNTGELFF. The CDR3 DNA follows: TGTGCCAGCAGCTTAGTAGCGGGAAGGAACACCGGGGAGCTGTTTTTT.

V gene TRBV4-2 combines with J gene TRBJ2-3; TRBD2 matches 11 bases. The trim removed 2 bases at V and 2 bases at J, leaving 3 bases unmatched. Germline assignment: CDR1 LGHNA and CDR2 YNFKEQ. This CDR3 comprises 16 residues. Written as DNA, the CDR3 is TGTGCCAGCAGCCAACTAGCGGGGGGCCTCACAGATACGCAGTATTTT. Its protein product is CASSQLAGGLTDTQYF.

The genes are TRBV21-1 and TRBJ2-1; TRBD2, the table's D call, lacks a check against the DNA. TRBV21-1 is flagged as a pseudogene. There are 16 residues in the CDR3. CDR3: CASSKARLVAGNEQFF. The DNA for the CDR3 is TGTGCCAGCAGCAAAGCCCGATTAGTAGCGGGAAATGAGCAGTTCTTC.

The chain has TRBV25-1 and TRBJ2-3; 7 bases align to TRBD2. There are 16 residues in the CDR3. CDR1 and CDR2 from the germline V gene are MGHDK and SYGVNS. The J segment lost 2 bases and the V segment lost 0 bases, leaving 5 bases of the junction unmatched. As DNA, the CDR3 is TGTGCCAGCAGTGAATATGGAGCGGGACTCACAGATACGCAGTATTTT. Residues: CASSEYGAGLTDTQYF.

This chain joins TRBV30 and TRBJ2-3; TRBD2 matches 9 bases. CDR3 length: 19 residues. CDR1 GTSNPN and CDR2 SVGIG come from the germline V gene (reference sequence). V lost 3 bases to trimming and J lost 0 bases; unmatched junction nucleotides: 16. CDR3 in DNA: TGTGCCTGGAGGATTAGCGGGGGATCAAACTTGTTTAGCACAGATACGCAGTATTTT. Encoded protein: CAWRISGGSNLFSTDTQYF.

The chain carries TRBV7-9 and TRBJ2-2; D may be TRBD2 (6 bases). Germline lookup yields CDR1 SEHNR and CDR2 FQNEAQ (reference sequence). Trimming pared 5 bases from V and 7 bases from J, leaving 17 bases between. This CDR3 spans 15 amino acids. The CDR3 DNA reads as TGTGCCAGCAGCCCCAGACTAGTATCTGGCGGGGAGCTGTTTTTT. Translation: CASSPRLVSGGELFF.

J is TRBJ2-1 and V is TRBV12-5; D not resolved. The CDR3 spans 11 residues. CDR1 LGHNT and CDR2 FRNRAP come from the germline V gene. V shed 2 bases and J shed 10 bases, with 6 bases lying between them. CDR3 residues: CASGLSREQFF. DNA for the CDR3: TGTGCTAGTGGTTTGTCACGGGAGCAGTTCTTC.

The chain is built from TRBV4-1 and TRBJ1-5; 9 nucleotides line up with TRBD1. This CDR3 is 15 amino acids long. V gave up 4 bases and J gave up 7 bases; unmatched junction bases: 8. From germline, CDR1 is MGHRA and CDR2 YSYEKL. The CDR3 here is CASSRVQGAEQPQHF. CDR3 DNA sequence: TGCGCCAGCAGCCGGGTACAGGGGGCAGAGCAGCCCCAGCATTTT.

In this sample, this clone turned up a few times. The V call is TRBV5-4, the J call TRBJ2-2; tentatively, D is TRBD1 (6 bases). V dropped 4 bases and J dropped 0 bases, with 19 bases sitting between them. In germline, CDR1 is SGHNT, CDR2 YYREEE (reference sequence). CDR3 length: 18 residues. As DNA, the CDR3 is TGTGCCAGCAGCAGGGGGACCACGAGGTCTGCGAACACCGGGGAGCTGTTTTTT. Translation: CASSRGTTRSANTGELFF.